This TCR beta chain was recorded in a study of OX40 agonist ivuxolimab in advanced cancers. Background for the entire study: Ivuxolimab was an agonistic, fully human IgG2 monoclonal antibody directed against OX40 (CD134), a costimulatory receptor. In the dose-escalation cohort, approximately 82% of patients were male, and the mean age was approximately 60 years with a range of about 20 to 90. The paper covers the monotherapy dose-escalation part of the phase I ivuxolimab trial, which included N = 52 patients. Peripheral TCRbeta sequencing aimed to test whether ivuxolimab altered TCR sequence diversity and caused clonal T-cell expansion. Prior anti-PD-1, anti-PD-L1 or anti-CTLA-4 therapy was permitted, and checkpoint inhibitors had been received by around 39% of dose-escalation patients. Intravenous ivuxolimab was administered to patients every 2 weeks at six dose levels: 0.01, 0.1, 0.3, 1.5, 3 and 10 mg/kg. Partial responses were achieved by three dose-escalation patients, of whom one had hepatocellular carcinoma and two had cutaneous melanoma. Of the approximately 50 dose-escalation patients, hepatocellular carcinoma was present in around 20, melanoma in roughly 15, renal cell carcinoma in 9 and head and neck cancer in 9. Broader findings and caveats from the paper: After ivuxolimab, more expanded clones were found on average in CD8+ T cells than in CD4+ T cells. In partial responders in the 0.1-3.0 mg/kg groups, normalized peripheral clonal expansion was found to be among the lowest, especially among CD8+ T cells. Low levels of normalized T-cell clonal expansion were also seen in some patients who did not respond. The antigen specificity of the peripheral T cells that underwent clonal expansion was not determined. At doses of 0.1 to 3.0 mg/kg, clonal expansion of both CD4+ and CD8+ blood T cells was observed from baseline to week 6.

To sequence the TCRbeta CDR3 region, genomic DNA was isolated from the sorted cells. The immunoSEQ Assay was used to sequence the TCRbeta CDR3 regions. TCRdb mirrors the immuneACCESS table, restricted to in-frame sequences. Some clones are absent from its copies; in checked studies, under half trace to an unresolved V gene, and the reason for the others is unknown. The sample table contains 82,000 or so clones; only one count was recorded for about 93% of them. The top ten constitute roughly 1.1% of the sample. The trial excluded patients who had a history of autoimmune disease or were on systemic immunosuppression. Peripheral blood for TCR sequencing was drawn from every dose cohort at baseline, at cycle 4 day 1 and at cycle 7 day 1. Samples were obtained from an open-label, multicenter, first-in-human phase I dose-escalation trial of ivuxolimab. The trial enrolled adults with locally advanced or metastatic head and neck squamous cell, hepatocellular, melanoma or renal cell carcinoma. Before TCR sequencing, CD4+ T cells and CD8+ T cells were sorted from peripheral blood as separate populations.

As to this clone: The clone's antigen remains unknown. No much larger clonotype is one base removed from it; base qualities were not supplied.

The CDR3 contains 12 residues, cysteine and phenylalanine counted. This entry keeps only the CDR3 DNA: 36 bases, framed from base 1. Looking up the germline V gene yields CDR1 SGDLS and CDR2 YYNGEE. Trimming at the junction amounts to 4 bases on V and 7 bases on J, and the germline ends lie 8 bases apart. This TCR derives from an adult with an advanced solid tumor such as melanoma, head and neck, liver or kidney cancer. Here the chain combines TRBV9 and TRBJ2-2, with the identity of the D gene unclear. Specimen: CD4+ or CD8+ T cells sorted from blood, collected in a trial of the OX40 agonist ivuxolimab. The DNA sequence reads TGTGCCAGCAGCCTCTTGGGCGGGGAGCTGTTTTTT. Its coded protein is CASSLLGGELFF.